This T cell receptor beta chain was captured by sequencing in a study of blood T cells in healthy people across ages. The overall study: Capturing about one barcoded beta molecule per two T cells was achieved by template switching.

The CDR3 contains 16 residues. Per germline, CDR1 LGHDT and CDR2 YNNKEL (reference sequence). V was clipped by 1 base and J by 1 base, with 8 bases between them. Using a J-beta primer mix together with a sample-barcoded 5' primer, a second PCR was run for roughly 7 to 12 cycles. Each CDR3 protein is one row after TCRdb ran MiXCR on the 5' RACE reads. The top ten clones hold 20% to 25% of a sample with about 730,000 distinct CDR3 sequences, 43% of them seen once. Sample: blood. The V and J genes are TRBV3-1 and TRBJ2-6; D is unclear. This receptor was obtained from a woman aged 60 to 75 in good health. CDR3 in DNA: TGTGCCAGCAGCCAAGGTCGTCAGTCTGGGGCCAACGTCCTGACTTTC. Its translation: CASSQGRQSGANVLTF.